These 4 T cell receptor beta chains came from one sample sequenced in a study of T cell clonality in common variable immunodeficiency. Libraries were prepared by immunoSEQ multiplex PCR; TCRdb keeps only in-frame clonotypes and omits some of them. The repertoire consists of about 35,000 clones, none detected only once. The sequencing sample was made of peripheral blood mononuclear cells. These receptors came from a person aged 18 to 75 in good health.

In its sample, this clone was seen many times. With the read ending 3 residues before the CDR3 end, the germline J gene is used to fill in that end. The J gene is TRBJ1-3, the V gene TRBV30; the D gene is possibly TRBD1 (5 bases). Germline V gene data show CDR1 as GTSNPN and CDR2 as SVGIG (reference sequence). Trimming stripped 3 bases from V and 0 bases from J, with 9 bases between. The CDR3 loop spans 14 amino acids. Incomplete CDR3 DNA: TGTGCCTGGAGGACAGCGGGCTCTGGAAACACC. The encoded protein is CAWRTAGSGNT. The whole CDR3 protein is CAWRTAGSGNTIYF.

This clone was recorded many times. The CDR3 end is not reached by the read, which stops 3 residues before it; the germline J gene fills it in. The V gene is TRBV10-3, the J gene TRBJ2-1; 8 positions agree with TRBD1. The CDR3 consists of 16 residues. Germline V gene data show CDR1 as ENHRY and CDR2 as SYGVKD. J gave up 8 bases and V 2 bases, and 11 bases lay outside the gene matches. CDR3 DNA, as far as it was read: TGTGCCATCAGTGAGCCCGGACAGGGCGGTAAGGATGAG. Translating it yields CAISEPGQGGKDE. The whole CDR3 protein reads CAISEPGQGGKDEQFF.

In its sample, this clone was seen many times. The read gets to within 3 residues of the CDR3 end, and the germline J gene fills in the rest. The chain is built from TRBV20-1 and TRBJ1-3; D gene unclear. V gave up 1 base and J gave up 8 bases, with 12 bases separating them. The CDR3 spans 13 residues. CDR1 DFQATT and CDR2 SNEGSKA come from the germline V gene (reference sequence). CDR3 DNA, as far as it was read: TGCAGTGCTAGAGGCAGGAGGTCTGACACC. As protein: CSARGRRSDT. In full, the CDR3 reads CSARGRRSDTIYF.

This clone was seen at least ten times. Read sequence stops 3 residues before the CDR3 end, and the germline J gene provides the missing end. The V gene is TRBV19, the J gene TRBJ1-1; tentatively, D is TRBD1 (5 bases). Trimming removed 6 bases from V and 4 bases from J, with 12 bases in between. Germline V gene data show CDR1 as LNHDA and CDR2 as SQIVND (reference sequence). The CDR3 consists of 13 residues. The CDR3 spells CASRLRGATEAFF. The part of the CDR3 DNA that was read is TGTGCCAGTAGGCTGAGGGGTGCCACTGAA.